The 32 T cell receptor beta chains below were found in one sample sequenced in a study of blood T cell repertoires in COVID-19. Clones were read by immunoSEQ multiplex PCR, and TCRdb kept only the in-frame ones, dropping some. The table lists around 260,000 clones, 75% to 90% of them singletons. The source material was peripheral blood. These receptors were collected from a woman between 70 and 85 years old with COVID-19, enrolled during active disease.

This clone has just a few counts. The chain couples TRBV6-6 to TRBJ1-6; tentative D call: TRBD1 (5 bases). The CDR3 consists of 16 residues. CDR1 is MNHNY, CDR2 SVGAGI, per germline (reference sequence). Trimming removed 5 bases at V and 7 bases at J, with 18 bases between. CDR3 region: CASSALTWGRNSPLHF. In DNA, the CDR3 is TGTGCCAGCAGTGCACTAACATGGGGCCGAAATTCACCCCTCCACTTT.

This chain uses TRBV7-2 with TRBJ2-7, with TRBD2 matching over 10 bases. Germline V CDR1 and CDR2: SGHTA, FQGNSA. The V gene end was trimmed by 5 bases and the J gene end by 2 bases; junction bases not matched to a gene: 6. The length of the CDR3 is 15 residues. The CDR3 sequence: CASSQGLAGAYEQYF. The CDR3 DNA reads as TGTGCCAGCAGCCAGGGGCTAGCGGGAGCCTACGAGCAGTACTTC. The full variable domain, in which reference TRBV7-2 and TRBJ2-7 provide the parts outside the CDR3, is GAGVSQSPSNKVTEKGKDVELRCDPISGHTALYWYRQSLGQGLEFLIYFQGNSAPDKSGLPSDRFSAERTGGSVSTLTIQRTQQEDSAVYLCASSQGLAGAYEQYFGPGTRLTVT.

This clone was counted between two and nine times. This chain joins TRBV11-2 and TRBJ1-6, with a possible D match to TRBD1 (5 bases). The CDR3 loop spans 15 amino acids. V shed 6 bases and J shed 5 bases, with 14 bases lying between them. Germline V gives CDR1 SGHAT, CDR2 FQNNGV. Written as DNA, the CDR3 is TGTGCCAGCAGTCGGGGGGGAACACATAATTCACCCCTCCACTTT. As protein: CASSRGGTHNSPLHF.

The rearrangement joins TRBV11-3 to TRBJ2-1, with TRBD2 matching over 10 bases. The junction had 8 bases not matched to a gene; V was cut back by 4 bases and J by 8 bases. Per the germline V gene, CDR1 is SGHNT and CDR2 is YENEEA. The CDR3 is 15 amino acids. Written as DNA, the CDR3 is TGTGCCAGCAGCTCACGGACTAGCGGTACGGATGAGCAGTTCTTC. Protein: CASSSRTSGTDEQFF.

This chain joins TRBV30 and TRBJ2-1; D call uncertain. V shed 1 base and J shed 15 bases, with 10 bases lying between them. This CDR3 spans 10 amino acids. Germline CDR1 reads GTSNPN; CDR2 reads SVGIG (reference sequence). The CDR3 reads CAWSGGVRFF. The DNA for the CDR3 is TGTGCCTGGAGTGGAGGAGTCCGGTTCTTC. Full variable domain (rest looked up from reference TRBV30 and TRBJ2-1): SQTIHQWPATLVQPVGSPLSLECTVEGTSNPNLYWYRQAAGRGLQLLFYSVGIGQISSEVPQNLSASRPQDRQFILSSKKLLLSDSGFYLCAWSGGVRFFGPGTRLTVL.

This chain connects TRBV20-1 to TRBJ2-7; 9 bases fit TRBD1. The CDR3 is made up of 15 amino acids. Germline V gene sequence: CDR1 DFQATT, CDR2 SNEGSKA (reference sequence). Germline trimming cut 3 bases from V and 6 bases from J; bases unmatched to any gene: 12. CDR3 loop: CSASAGTGTSAEQYF. In nucleotides, the CDR3 is TGCAGTGCTAGTGCCGGGACAGGGACCTCGGCCGAGCAGTACTTC.

The chain has TRBV28 and TRBJ1-5; 8 bases line up with TRBD1. Looked up from germline, CDR1 is MDHEN and CDR2 is SYDVKM. This CDR3 has 14 residues. With V trimmed by 1 base and J by 7 bases, 3 bases remained unmatched. In DNA form, the CDR3 reads TGTGCCAGCAGTTTATCAGGGGGCGACCAGCCCCAGCATTTT. Its protein is CASSLSGGDQPQHF.

For this clone: This sample includes further DNA sequences coding for the same CDR3. The chain combines TRBV19 with TRBJ2-1; D remains unclear. CDR3 length equals 15 residues. V lost 2 bases and J 0 bases, leaving 8 bases between the germline ends. Germline CDR1 and CDR2: LNHDA and SQIVND (reference sequence). CDR3 sequence: CASSIFGSSYNEQFF. The CDR3 nucleotides are TGTGCCAGTAGTATATTTGGTAGCTCCTACAATGAGCAGTTCTTC.

The chain carries TRBV7-9 and TRBJ2-7; 8 bases map to TRBD1. The germline V gene has CDR1 SEHNR and CDR2 FQNEAQ (reference sequence). The trim removed 5 bases at V and 2 bases at J, leaving 8 bases unmatched. This CDR3 contains 15 residues. This chain's CDR3 is CASSHFRGRTYEQYF. CDR3 bases: TGTGCCAGCAGCCACTTCAGGGGGCGTACCTACGAGCAGTACTTC.

This chain joins TRBV9 and TRBJ2-5; TRBD1 agrees at 7 bases. The CDR3 runs to 17 residues. CDR1 and CDR2 (germline): SGDLS, YYNGEE. Trimming cost V 0 bases and J 2 bases; bases outside gene matches: 10. In DNA form, the CDR3 reads TGTGCCAGCAGCGTAGGGTGGACAGGAAACCCTCAAGAGACCCAGTACTTC. It codes for CASSVGWTGNPQETQYF. The full variable domain, completed using reference TRBV9 and TRBJ2-5, is DSGVTQTPKHLITATGQRVTLRCSPRSGDLSVYWYQQSLDQGLQFLIQYYNGEERAKGNILERFSAQQFPDLHSELNLSSLELGDSALYFCASSVGWTGNPQETQYFGPGTRLLVL.

As to this clone: No DNA is shown, since the ends of the CDR3 on it are uncertain; the CDR3 is the one TCRdb lists. V gene TRBV6-5 combines with J gene TRBJ2-7; the table's D gene call, TRBD2, was not cross checked with the DNA. The CDR3 extends over 15 residues, inclusive of both ends. Germline loops: CDR1 MNHEY, CDR2 SVGAGI. CDR3 protein: CASSSSGSGVYEQYF.

Here the CDR3 reads CAWTVPGVPLHF. CDR3 DNA: TGTGCCTGGACTGTACCCGGGGTTCCCCTCCACTTT. This rearrangement joins TRBV30 to TRBJ1-6; no clear D gene. The CDR3 extends over 12 amino acids. Trimming stripped 4 bases from V and 13 bases from J, with 14 bases between. In germline, CDR1 is GTSNPN, CDR2 SVGIG (reference sequence). The full variable domain, its missing parts supplied by reference TRBV30 and TRBJ1-6, is SQTIHQWPATLVQPVGSPLSLECTVEGTSNPNLYWYRQAAGRGLQLLFYSVGIGQISSEVPQNLSASRPQDRQFILSSKKLLLSDSGFYLCAWTVPGVPLHFGNGTRLTVT.

The genes are TRBV28 and TRBJ2-7; D might be TRBD2 (5 bases). Looked up from germline, CDR1 is MDHEN and CDR2 is SYDVKM. The CDR3 is made up of 14 amino acids. With 5 bases removed from V and 0 bases from J, the gap between germline ends came to 11 bases. CDR3 region: CASSLPGNSYEQYF. The CDR3 nucleotides are TGTGCCAGCAGTCTCCCCGGGAACTCCTACGAGCAGTACTTC.

As for this clone: One end of the junction varies from germline; a read error may be responsible. The genes are TRBV6-5 and TRBJ2-7; 9 bases are a match to TRBD2. CDR3 size: 14 residues. Germline CDR1 and CDR2: MNHEY and SVGAGI. CDR3 in amino acids: CASSYGTSSHEQYF. In DNA, the CDR3 is TGTGCCAGCAGTTACGGGACTAGCTCCCACGAGCAGTACTTC.

CDR3 residues: CASSFSSNQPQHF. The CDR3 nucleotides are TGCGCCAGCAGCTTTAGTAGCAATCAGCCCCAGCATTTT. V is TRBV5-1 and J is TRBJ1-5; D not certain. The germline gives CDR1 SGHRS, CDR2 YFSETQ. CDR3 size: 13 residues. Trimming removed 2 bases at V and 0 bases at J, with 3 bases between.

Only one count was recorded for this clone. The chain links TRBV11-2 to TRBJ1-6; 7 bases are shared with TRBD1. The trim removed 0 bases at V and 0 bases at J, leaving 11 bases unmatched. This CDR3 has 20 residues. Germline-derived CDR1 and CDR2 are SGHAT and FQNNGV. Written as DNA, the CDR3 is TGTGCCAGCAGCTTAGAGGGGAGTGGCAGGGGGATCTCCTATAATTCACCCCTCCACTTT. Amino acids: CASSLEGSGRGISYNSPLHF.

The chain recombines TRBV4-2 with TRBJ2-1, with D tentatively TRBD1 (5 bases). Trimming cost V 0 bases and J 1 base, with 7 bases left between them. This CDR3 is built from 15 residues. Germline V gene lookup returns CDR1 LGHNA and CDR2 YNFKEQ. The CDR3 DNA reads as TGTGCCAGCAGCCAAGAACAGGAATCCTACAATGAGCAGTTCTTC. Protein sequence: CASSQEQESYNEQFF.

The chain links TRBV6-5 to TRBJ1-2; D remains unclear. The CDR3 has 15 residues. CDR1 and CDR2 (germline): MNHEY, SVGAGI. The V end lost 0 bases, the J end lost 7 bases, and 15 bases lay between the germline ends. CDR3 in amino acids: CASSYSHDWTGGYTF. CDR3 nucleotide sequence: TGTGCCAGCAGTTACTCTCACGATTGGACTGGTGGCTACACCTTC.

The rearrangement links TRBV10-3 to TRBJ1-6; D perhaps matches TRBD1 (6 bases). From germline, CDR1 is ENHRY and CDR2 SYGVKD. V lost 4 bases, J lost 5 bases, and 6 bases lay in between. The CDR3 runs 13 residues. The CDR3 DNA reads as TGTGCCATCAGTGGGACAGATAATTCACCCCTCCACTTT. Translated, it gives CAISGTDNSPLHF.

The genes are TRBV28 and TRBJ1-2; D is uncertain. CDR1 is MDHEN, CDR2 SYDVKM, per germline. The CDR3 is 11 amino acids. The ends were cut back, 8 bases at V and 4 bases at J, with 8 bases in the middle. The chain's CDR3 is CASGLGYGYTF. DNA of the CDR3: TGTGCCAGCGGTCTAGGCTATGGCTACACCTTC.

The chain is built from TRBV7-2 and TRBJ1-4; D not resolved. Germline CDR1 and CDR2: SGHTA and FQGNSA. This CDR3 comprises 14 residues. Trimming cost V 5 bases and J 0 bases, with 7 bases left between them. The CDR3 loop is CASSLFATNEKLFF. CDR3 bases: TGTGCCAGCAGCCTTTTTGCAACTAATGAAAAACTGTTTTTT.

The chain combines TRBV6-5 with TRBJ2-6; possibly TRBD1 for D (5 bases). CDR3 size: 16 residues. Germline CDR1 is MNHEY and CDR2 is SVGAGI. V was trimmed by 0 bases and J by 2 bases, leaving 8 bases between them. CDR3: CASSYSSRAGANVLTF. The CDR3 DNA is TGTGCCAGCAGTTACTCCAGCAGGGCTGGGGCCAACGTCCTGACTTTC.

This sequence joins TRBV5-1 and TRBJ2-7; TRBD2 aligns across 11 bases. J gave up 5 bases and V 2 bases, and 21 bases lay outside the gene matches. This CDR3 is 20 amino acids long. From germline, CDR1 is SGHRS and CDR2 YFSETQ. In DNA form, the CDR3 reads TGCGCCAGCAGCTTTCGCCGGGACAGGGTCCTGACTAGCGGGGAGGACGAGCAGTACTTC. Amino acids: CASSFRRDRVLTSGEDEQYF.

The CDR3 region has the DNA TGTGCCAGCAGCCGGGATACGGGGGTTCCGCAGTATTTT. This codes for CASSRDTGVPQYF. This chain connects TRBV5-6 to TRBJ2-3, with D possibly being TRBD2 (6 bases). Per germline, CDR1 SGHDT and CDR2 YYEEEE. V was shortened by 4 bases and J by 10 bases, with 16 bases between the two germline ends. The CDR3 runs 13 residues.

V is TRBV18 and J is TRBJ1-2, with D perhaps TRBD1 (5 bases). Between the trimmed V and J ends, which lost 1 base and 4 bases, there was a span of 13 bases. This CDR3 is 15 amino acids long. The germline V gene encodes CDR1 KGHSH and CDR2 LQKENI. This CDR3 is CASSPRREGSYGYTF. As DNA, the CDR3 is TGTGCCAGCTCACCACGGCGGGAGGGGAGCTATGGCTACACCTTC.

The chain uses TRBV19 and TRBJ2-2; 7 bases line up with TRBD1. The CDR3 runs 17 residues. The germline V gene encodes CDR1 LNHDA and CDR2 SQIVND (reference sequence). The J segment lost 0 bases and the V segment lost 6 bases, leaving 10 bases of the junction unmatched. CDR3 bases: TGTGCCAGTAGGGATAAAGACAGGGCGTCGAACACCGGGGAGCTGTTTTTT. It encodes CASRDKDRASNTGELFF.

J is TRBJ2-1 and V is TRBV5-1; D ambiguous. Germline-derived CDR1 and CDR2 are SGHRS and YFSETQ. The V gene lost 0 bases and the J gene lost 5 bases, with 6 bases spanning the gap. There are 13 residues in the CDR3. The CDR3 loop is CASSLARDNEQFF. The CDR3 region has the DNA TGCGCCAGCAGCTTGGCCCGGGACAATGAGCAGTTCTTC.

This rearrangement joins TRBV5-5 to TRBJ2-7, with 12 bases lining up with TRBD2. In germline, CDR1 is SGHKS, CDR2 YYEKEE (reference sequence). V lost 4 bases to trimming and J lost 7 bases; unmatched junction nucleotides: 6. CDR3 length: 14 amino acids. The CDR3, as DNA: TGTGCCAGCAGCCTGCTAGCGGGAGGGTTGGAGCAGTACTTC. Protein product: CASSLLAGGLEQYF.

The chain couples TRBV4-2 to TRBJ2-1; TRBD2 matches at 8 bases. Trimming took 1 base from V and 6 from J; bases not matched to a gene: 5. The CDR3 contains 15 residues. Germline CDR1 is LGHNA and CDR2 is YNFKEQ. CDR3 DNA sequence: TGTGCCAGCAGCCAAGTCACTAGCGGCCCCAATGAGCAGTTCTTC. Amino acid sequence: CASSQVTSGPNEQFF.

The chain carries TRBV7-9 and TRBJ1-1; 7 nucleotides match TRBD1. CDR3 length: 16 amino acids. Per the germline V gene, CDR1 is SEHNR and CDR2 is FQNEAQ (reference sequence). Trimming cost V 3 bases and J 7 bases; bases outside gene matches: 14. CDR3 bases: TGTGCCAGCAGCTTGCCGCGGACCGGGACAGCGGATGAAGCTTTCTTT. This gives the protein CASSLPRTGTADEAFF.

Concerning this clone itself: Other nucleotide sequences in the sample specify the same CDR3. This chain joins TRBV12-3 or TRBV12-4 and TRBJ2-5; D gene unclear. Trimming cost V 3 bases and J 5 bases, with 4 bases left between them. The CDR3 runs 11 residues. DNA of the CDR3: TGTGCCAGCAGTTTTTCGGAGACCCAGTACTTC. This sequence encodes CASSFSETQYF.

J is TRBJ2-1 and V is TRBV30, with a weak D call TRBD1 (6 bases). The CDR3 sequence is 15 residues long. The V end lost 0 bases, the J end lost 4 bases, and 13 bases lay between the germline ends. Germline V gene sequence: CDR1 GTSNPN, CDR2 SVGIG (reference sequence). The CDR3 DNA reads TGTGCCTGGAGTGTATTGCGGCAGGGGTACAATGAGCAGTTCTTC. Translation: CAWSVLRQGYNEQFF.